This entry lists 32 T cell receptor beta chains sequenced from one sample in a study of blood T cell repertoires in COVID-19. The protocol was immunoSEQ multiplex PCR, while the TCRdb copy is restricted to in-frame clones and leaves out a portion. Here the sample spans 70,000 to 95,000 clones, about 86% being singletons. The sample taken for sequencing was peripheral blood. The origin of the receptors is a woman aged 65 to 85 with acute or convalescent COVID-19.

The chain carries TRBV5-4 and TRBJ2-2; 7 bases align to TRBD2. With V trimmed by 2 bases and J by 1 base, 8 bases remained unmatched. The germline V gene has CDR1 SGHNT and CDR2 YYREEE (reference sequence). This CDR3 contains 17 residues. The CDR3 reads CASSLGVERGNTGELFF. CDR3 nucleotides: TGTGCCAGCAGCTTAGGTGTGGAGCGGGGGAACACCGGGGAGCTGTTTTTT.

CDR3 region: CASSPSRGTANSPLHF. The CDR3 region has the DNA TGTGCCAGCAGTCCCTCGCGGGGGACCGCAAATTCACCCCTCCACTTT. The V call is TRBV27, the J call TRBJ1-6; D might be TRBD1 (5 bases). The V gene lost 5 bases and the J gene lost 7 bases, with 18 bases spanning the gap. The CDR3 is made up of 16 amino acids. Germline loops: CDR1 MNHEY, CDR2 SMNVEV (reference sequence).

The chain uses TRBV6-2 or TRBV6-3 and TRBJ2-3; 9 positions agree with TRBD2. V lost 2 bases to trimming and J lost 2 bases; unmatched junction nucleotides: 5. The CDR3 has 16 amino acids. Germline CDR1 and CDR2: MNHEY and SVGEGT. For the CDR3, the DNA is TGTGCCAGCAGTTACCCCAGCGGGAGGCTCACAGATACGCAGTATTTT. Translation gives CASSYPSGRLTDTQYF.

This chain's CDR3 is CASSPISGQGHEQYF. Written as DNA, the CDR3 is TGTGCCAGCTCACCAATCTCGGGACAGGGCCACGAGCAGTACTTC. This chain links TRBV18 with TRBJ2-7; 9 bases match TRBD1. The CDR3 has 15 residues. Germline CDR1 KGHSH, CDR2 LQKENI. With 2 bases clipped from V and 5 bases from J, the junction kept 7 bases outside the gene matches.

The CDR3 reads CASSNTQGAGNTIYF. The CDR3 DNA reads TGCGCCAGCAGCAATACGCAAGGGGCTGGAAACACCATATATTTT. The chain links TRBV5-1 to TRBJ1-3; weak D call: TRBD1 (5 bases). Germline V CDR1 and CDR2: SGHRS, YFSETQ. This CDR3 has 15 amino acids. Trimming took off 4 bases at V and 2 bases at J, with 13 bases between the two ends.

For the CDR3, the DNA is TGCGCCAGCACCCTGGGTGGGAGGTATAATGAGCAGTTCTTC. It codes for CASTLGGRYNEQFF. The chain couples TRBV5-1 to TRBJ2-1; weak D call: TRBD2 (6 bases). Germline V lookup: CDR1 SGHRS, CDR2 YFSETQ. The CDR3 covers 14 residues. The V end lost 6 bases, the J end lost 7 bases, and 17 bases lay between the germline ends.

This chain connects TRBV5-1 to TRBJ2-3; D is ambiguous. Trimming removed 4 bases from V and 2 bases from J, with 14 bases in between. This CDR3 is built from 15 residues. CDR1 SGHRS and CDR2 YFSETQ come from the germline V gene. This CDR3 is CASSPGLPNTDTQYF. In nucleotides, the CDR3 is TGCGCCAGCAGCCCAGGTCTACCCAACACAGATACGCAGTATTTT.

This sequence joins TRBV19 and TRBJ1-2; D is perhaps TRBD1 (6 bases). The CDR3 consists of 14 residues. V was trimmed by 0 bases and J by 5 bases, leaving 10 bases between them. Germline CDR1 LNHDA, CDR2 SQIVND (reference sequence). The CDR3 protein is CASSIDRGSYGYTF. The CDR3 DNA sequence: TGTGCCAGTAGTATAGACAGGGGCTCGTATGGCTACACCTTC.

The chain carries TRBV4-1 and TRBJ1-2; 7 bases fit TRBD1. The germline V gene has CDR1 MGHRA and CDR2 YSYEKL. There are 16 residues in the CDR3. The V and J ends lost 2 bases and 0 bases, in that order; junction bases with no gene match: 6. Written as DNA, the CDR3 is TGCGCCAGCAGCCAAACCGGGGGACAGACTAACTATGGCTACACCTTC. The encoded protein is CASSQTGGQTNYGYTF.

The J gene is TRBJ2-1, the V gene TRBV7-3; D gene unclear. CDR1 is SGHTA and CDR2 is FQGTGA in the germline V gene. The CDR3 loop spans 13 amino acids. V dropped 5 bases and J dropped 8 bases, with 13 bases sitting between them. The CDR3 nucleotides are TGTGCCAGCAGCCCCTCTGTCCTCCATGAGCAGTTCTTC. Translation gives CASSPSVLHEQFF. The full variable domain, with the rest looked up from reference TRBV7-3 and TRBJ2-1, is GAGVSQTPSNKVTEKGKYVELRCDPISGHTALYWYRQSLGQGPEFLIYFQGTGAADDSGLPNDRFFAVRPEGSVSTLKIQRTERGDSAVYLCASSPSVLHEQFFGPGTRLTVL.

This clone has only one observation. CDR3 nucleotides: TGTGCCAGCAGCTTAGAGTTGGGGGGTGAGCAGTTCTTC. It codes for CASSLELGGEQFF. J is TRBJ2-1 and V is TRBV7-6; D might be TRBD2 (6 bases). Germline V gives CDR1 SGHVS, CDR2 FNYEAQ. V gave up 1 base and J gave up 9 bases, with 10 bases separating them. This CDR3 comprises 13 residues.

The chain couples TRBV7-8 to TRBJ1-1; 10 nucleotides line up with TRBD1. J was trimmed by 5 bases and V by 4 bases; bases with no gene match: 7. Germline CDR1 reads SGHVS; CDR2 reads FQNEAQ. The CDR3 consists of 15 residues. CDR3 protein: CASSSQGQGRTEAFF. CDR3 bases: TGTGCCAGCAGCTCGCAGGGACAGGGGAGAACTGAAGCTTTCTTT.

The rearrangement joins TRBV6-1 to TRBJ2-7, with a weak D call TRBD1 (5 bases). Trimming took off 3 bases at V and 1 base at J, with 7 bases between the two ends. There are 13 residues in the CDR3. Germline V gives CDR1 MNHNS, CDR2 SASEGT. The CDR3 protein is CASSDRASYEQYF. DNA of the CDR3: TGTGCCAGCAGTGACAGGGCATCCTACGAGCAGTACTTC.

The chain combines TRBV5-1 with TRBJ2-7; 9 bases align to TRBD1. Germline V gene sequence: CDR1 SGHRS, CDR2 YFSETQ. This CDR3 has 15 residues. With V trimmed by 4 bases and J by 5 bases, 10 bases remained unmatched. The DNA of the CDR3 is TGCGCCAGCAGCCCCTACGGGACAGGGAGCCACGAGCAGTACTTC. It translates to CASSPYGTGSHEQYF.

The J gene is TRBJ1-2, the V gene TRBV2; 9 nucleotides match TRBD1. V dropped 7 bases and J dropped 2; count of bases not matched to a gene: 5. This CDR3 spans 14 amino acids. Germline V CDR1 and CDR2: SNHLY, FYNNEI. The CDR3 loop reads CASIATGGNYGYTF. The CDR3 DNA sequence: TGTGCCAGCATCGCGACAGGGGGGAACTATGGCTACACCTTC.

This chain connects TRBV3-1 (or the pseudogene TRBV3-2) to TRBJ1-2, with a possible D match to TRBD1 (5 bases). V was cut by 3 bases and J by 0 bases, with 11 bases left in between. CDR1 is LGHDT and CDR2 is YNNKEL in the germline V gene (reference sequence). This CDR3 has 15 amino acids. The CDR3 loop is CASSQEGRTNYGYTF. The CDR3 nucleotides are TGTGCCAGCAGCCAGGAGGGACGGACTAACTATGGCTACACCTTC.

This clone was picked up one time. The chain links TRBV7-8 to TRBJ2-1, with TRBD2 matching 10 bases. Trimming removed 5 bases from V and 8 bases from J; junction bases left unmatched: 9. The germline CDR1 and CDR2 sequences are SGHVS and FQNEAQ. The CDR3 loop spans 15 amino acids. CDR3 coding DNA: TGTGCCAGCAGCCCGAGAGCGGGGGGGCCAGATGAGCAGTTCTTC. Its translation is CASSPRAGGPDEQFF.

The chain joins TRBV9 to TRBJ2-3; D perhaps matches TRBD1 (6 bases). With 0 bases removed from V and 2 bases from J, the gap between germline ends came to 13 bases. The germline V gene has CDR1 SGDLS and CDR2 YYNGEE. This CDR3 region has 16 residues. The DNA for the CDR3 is TGTGCCAGCAGCGTAGGGCAGGGGTCGCCCACAGATACGCAGTATTTT. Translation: CASSVGQGSPTDTQYF.

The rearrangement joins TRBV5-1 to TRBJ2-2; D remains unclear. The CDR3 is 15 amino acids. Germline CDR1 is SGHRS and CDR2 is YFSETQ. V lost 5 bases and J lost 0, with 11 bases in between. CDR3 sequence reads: CASRVLDSNTGELFF. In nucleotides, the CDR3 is TGCGCCAGCAGGGTCCTAGATTCGAACACCGGGGAGCTGTTTTTT. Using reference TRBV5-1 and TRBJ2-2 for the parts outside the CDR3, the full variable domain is KAGVTQTPRYLIKTRGQQVTLSCSPISGHRSVSWYQQTPGQGLQFLFEYFSETQRNKGNFPGRFSGRQFSNSRSEMNVSTLELGDSALYLCASRVLDSNTGELFFGEGSRLTVL.

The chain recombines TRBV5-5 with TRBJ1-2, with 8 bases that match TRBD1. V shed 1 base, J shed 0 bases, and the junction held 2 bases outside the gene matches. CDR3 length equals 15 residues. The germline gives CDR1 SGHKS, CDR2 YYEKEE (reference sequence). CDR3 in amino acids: CASSLSGGPNYGYTF. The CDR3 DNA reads TGTGCCAGCAGCTTGTCAGGGGGCCCTAACTATGGCTACACCTTC.

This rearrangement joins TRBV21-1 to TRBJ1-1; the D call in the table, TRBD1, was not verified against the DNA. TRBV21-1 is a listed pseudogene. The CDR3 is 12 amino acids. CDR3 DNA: TGTGCCAGCAGCACCGGGACAGGAGATGCTTTCTTT. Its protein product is CASSTGTGDAFF.

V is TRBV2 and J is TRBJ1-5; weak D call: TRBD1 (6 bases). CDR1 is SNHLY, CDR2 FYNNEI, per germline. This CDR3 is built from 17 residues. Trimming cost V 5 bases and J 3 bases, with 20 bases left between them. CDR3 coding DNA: TGTGCCAGCAGTACACTCACCGGATGGGACACCAATCAGCCCCAGCATTTT. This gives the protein CASSTLTGWDTNQPQHF.

CDR3 in DNA: TGTGCCAGCAGTGAGGGCCTCGGGAGAGGGGAGCTGTTTTTT. Its translation: CASSEGLGRGELFF. The chain recombines TRBV6-1 with TRBJ2-2; D may be TRBD2 (6 bases). Germline lookup yields CDR1 MNHNS and CDR2 SASEGT. This CDR3 region has 14 residues. Between the trimmed V and J ends, which lost 3 bases and 8 bases, there was a span of 13 bases.

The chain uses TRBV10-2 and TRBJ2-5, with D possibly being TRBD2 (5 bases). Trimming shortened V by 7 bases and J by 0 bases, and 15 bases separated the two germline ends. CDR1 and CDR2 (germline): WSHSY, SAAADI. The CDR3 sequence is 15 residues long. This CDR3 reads CASTLIEGNQETQYF. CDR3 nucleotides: TGCGCCAGCACCCTGATCGAGGGTAACCAAGAGACCCAGTACTTC.

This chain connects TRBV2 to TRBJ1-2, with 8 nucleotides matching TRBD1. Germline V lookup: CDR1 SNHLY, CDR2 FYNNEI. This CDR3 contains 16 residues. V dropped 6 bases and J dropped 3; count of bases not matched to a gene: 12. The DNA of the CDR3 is TGTGCCAGCAGGGACAGGGAAAGGACAATGGACTATGGCTACACCTTC. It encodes CASRDRERTMDYGYTF.

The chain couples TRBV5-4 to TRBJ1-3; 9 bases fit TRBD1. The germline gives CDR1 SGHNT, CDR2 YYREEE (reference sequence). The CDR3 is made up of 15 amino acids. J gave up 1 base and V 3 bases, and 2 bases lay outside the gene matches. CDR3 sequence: CASSWGQGSGNTIYF. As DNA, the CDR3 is TGTGCCAGCAGCTGGGGACAGGGATCTGGAAACACCATATATTTT. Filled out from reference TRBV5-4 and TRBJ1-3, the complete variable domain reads ETGVTQSPTHLIKTRGQQVTLRCSSQSGHNTVSWYQQALGQGPQFIFQYYREEENGRGNFPPRFSGLQFPNYSSELNVNALELDDSALYLCASSWGQGSGNTIYFGEGSWLTVV.

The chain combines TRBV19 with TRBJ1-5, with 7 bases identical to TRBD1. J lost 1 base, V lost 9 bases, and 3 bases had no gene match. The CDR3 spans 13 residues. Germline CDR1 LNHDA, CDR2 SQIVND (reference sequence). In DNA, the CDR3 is TGTGCCAGCAAGGACAGGAGCAATCAGCCCCAGCATTTT. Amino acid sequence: CASKDRSNQPQHF.

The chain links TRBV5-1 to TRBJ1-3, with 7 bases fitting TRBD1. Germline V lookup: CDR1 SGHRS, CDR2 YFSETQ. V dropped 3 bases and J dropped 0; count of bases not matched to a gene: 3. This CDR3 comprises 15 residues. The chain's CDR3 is CASSSSGGSGNTIYF. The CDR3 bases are TGCGCCAGCAGCTCTTCAGGGGGCTCTGGAAACACCATATATTTT.

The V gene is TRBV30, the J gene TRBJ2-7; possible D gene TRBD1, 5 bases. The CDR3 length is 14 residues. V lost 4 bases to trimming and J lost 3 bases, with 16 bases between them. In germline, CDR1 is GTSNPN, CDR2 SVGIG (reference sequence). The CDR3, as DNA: TGTGCCTGGACGGGTACAGGACCAGTCTACGAGCAGTACTTC. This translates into CAWTGTGPVYEQYF.

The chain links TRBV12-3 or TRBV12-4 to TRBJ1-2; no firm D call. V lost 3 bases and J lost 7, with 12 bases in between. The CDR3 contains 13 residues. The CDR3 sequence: CASSFFSVLGYTF. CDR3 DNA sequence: TGTGCCAGCAGTTTTTTTAGTGTTCTTGGCTACACCTTC.

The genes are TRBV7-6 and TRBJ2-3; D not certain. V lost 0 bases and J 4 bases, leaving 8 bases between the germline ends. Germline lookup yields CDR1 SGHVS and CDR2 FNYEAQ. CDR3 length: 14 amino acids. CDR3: CASSLARSSDTQYF. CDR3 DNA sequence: TGTGCCAGCAGCTTAGCTCGGAGCTCAGATACGCAGTATTTT.

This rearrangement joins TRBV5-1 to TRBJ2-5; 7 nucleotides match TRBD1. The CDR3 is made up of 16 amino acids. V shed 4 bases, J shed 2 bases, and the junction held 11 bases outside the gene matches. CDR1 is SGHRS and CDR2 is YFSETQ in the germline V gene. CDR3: CASSQYRGNSQETQYF. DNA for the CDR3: TGCGCCAGCAGCCAGTACAGGGGCAATAGTCAAGAGACCCAGTACTTC.